The 29 T cell receptor beta chains listed next were all sequenced from one sample in a study of blood T cell repertoires in COVID-19. The table came from immunoSEQ multiplex PCR; TCRdb's copy has only in-frame clones and leaves some out. The sample has roughly 140,000 clones, 84% seen once. Specimen: peripheral blood. The source is a woman aged 45 to 65 in a cohort sampled during active or convalescent COVID-19.

This CDR3 is CASSQDDRIYSNQPQHF. The CDR3 region has the DNA TGCGCCAGCAGCCAAGACGACAGGATTTATAGCAATCAGCCCCAGCATTTT. The chain recombines TRBV4-1 with TRBJ1-5, with a tentative D call TRBD1 (6 bases). The CDR3 is 17 residues long. CDR1 MGHRA and CDR2 YSYEKL come from the germline V gene. The germline V and J ends were trimmed by 0 bases and 0 bases, with 12 bases remaining between them.

The rearrangement links TRBV2 to TRBJ1-5; unclear D gene. From germline, CDR1 is SNHLY and CDR2 FYNNEI. The germline V and J ends were trimmed by 3 bases and 3 bases, with 9 bases remaining between them. The length of the CDR3 is 14 residues. This chain's CDR3 is CASSDGRDNQPQHF. Written as DNA, the CDR3 is TGTGCCAGCAGTGATGGCCGGGACAATCAGCCCCAGCATTTT.

This chain connects TRBV3-1 (or the pseudogene TRBV3-2) to TRBJ2-2; TRBD2 matches 13 bases. From germline, CDR1 is LGHDT and CDR2 YNNKEL (reference sequence). Germline trimming cut 4 bases from V and 0 bases from J; bases unmatched to any gene: 2. The CDR3 has 17 amino acids. CDR3 nucleotide sequence: TGTGCCAGCAGCCGGGGACTAGCGGGGACGAACACCGGGGAGCTGTTTTTT. It is translated as CASSRGLAGTNTGELFF.

The V gene is TRBV4-1, the J gene TRBJ2-1; 8 bases map to TRBD2. V shed 4 bases and J 5 bases; nucleotides not matched to a gene: 10. The germline V gene has CDR1 MGHRA and CDR2 YSYEKL. The CDR3 runs 16 residues. CDR3 in DNA: TGCGCCAGCAGCCTCCCGGGGGGGGGAGTGGACAATGAGCAGTTCTTC. Protein: CASSLPGGGVDNEQFF.

This chain links TRBV6-5 with TRBJ1-2, with a tentative D call TRBD1 (5 bases). With 2 bases removed from V and 4 bases from J, the gap between germline ends came to 8 bases. This CDR3 has 13 amino acids. Germline CDR1 is MNHEY and CDR2 is SVGAGI. The chain's CDR3 is CASSYQGRYGYTF. CDR3 DNA: TGTGCCAGCAGTTACCAGGGCCGCTATGGCTACACCTTC.

The rearrangement joins TRBV6-1 to TRBJ2-7; tentatively, D is TRBD1 (5 bases). Looked up from germline, CDR1 is MNHNS and CDR2 is SASEGT. CDR3 length: 13 residues. The V end lost 3 bases, the J end lost 6 bases, and 12 bases lay between the germline ends. The CDR3 spells CASSEQGRSEQYF. As DNA, the CDR3 is TGTGCCAGCAGTGAGCAGGGTAGGTCCGAGCAGTACTTC.

This sequence joins TRBV5-6 and TRBJ1-2; TRBD1 is a possible D gene (6 bases). The CDR3 has 16 residues. Germline loops: CDR1 SGHDT, CDR2 YYEEEE. Trimming removed 4 bases from V and 4 bases from J, with 20 bases in between. The CDR3 region is CASSNLAGGAGYGYTF. The CDR3 nucleotides read TGTGCCAGCAGCAACTTGGCCGGGGGGGCCGGCTATGGCTACACCTTC.

This clone was seen ten or more times. This rearrangement joins TRBV5-4 to TRBJ1-2; D call uncertain. V dropped 4 bases and J dropped 4 bases, with 11 bases sitting between them. CDR1 is SGHNT and CDR2 is YYREEE in the germline V gene (reference sequence). CDR3 size: 13 residues. The CDR3 sequence: CASSLFGPYGYTF. In DNA, the CDR3 is TGTGCCAGCAGCCTCTTCGGTCCCTATGGCTACACCTTC.

In the case of this clone: Distinct nucleotide sequences in the sample also encode this CDR3. The genes are TRBV6-5 and TRBJ2-7; 9 bases line up with TRBD1. The germline V gene encodes CDR1 MNHEY and CDR2 SVGAGI. Losses at the gene ends were 0 bases for V and 2 bases for J; bases not matched to a gene: 5. The CDR3 is 16 amino acids. The CDR3 spells CASSYSGQGVTYEQYF. The CDR3 DNA is TGTGCCAGCAGTTACTCGGGACAGGGTGTTACCTACGAGCAGTACTTC.

The rearrangement links TRBV4-1 to TRBJ2-7; TRBD1 might be the D (6 bases). The CDR3 contains 14 residues. Germline V gives CDR1 MGHRA, CDR2 YSYEKL. Between the trimmed V and J ends, which lost 5 bases and 2 bases, there was a span of 13 bases. DNA for the CDR3: TGCGCCAGCAGCTTCCAGACAGGCCCCTACGAGCAGTACTTC. Amino acid sequence: CASSFQTGPYEQYF.

The J gene is TRBJ1-2, the V gene TRBV10-2, with TRBD1 matching over 7 bases. Per germline, CDR1 WSHSY and CDR2 SAAADI. The CDR3 is 14 amino acids. Losses at the gene ends were 3 bases for V and 8 bases for J; bases not matched to a gene: 9. CDR3 DNA sequence: TGCGCCAGCAGTGACGCCTCTACAGGGGTAGGCTACACCTTC. Translated: CASSDASTGVGYTF.

J is TRBJ1-2 and V is TRBV7-9, with D tentatively TRBD1 (6 bases). V was clipped by 2 bases and J by 6 bases, with 13 bases between them. The CDR3 consists of 14 residues. From germline, CDR1 is SEHNR and CDR2 FQNEAQ (reference sequence). The CDR3 here is CASSLSSGAHGYTF. In DNA, the CDR3 is TGTGCCAGCAGCTTAAGTTCAGGGGCCCATGGCTACACCTTC.

The chain links TRBV15 to TRBJ1-5; no reliable D call. From germline, CDR1 is LNHNV and CDR2 YYDKDF (reference sequence). The CDR3 is made up of 14 amino acids. V was pared by 5 bases and J by 0 bases, with 8 bases between. The CDR3 is CATSADNSNQPQHF. The CDR3 DNA is TGTGCCACCAGCGCCGACAATAGCAATCAGCCCCAGCATTTT.

The J gene is TRBJ1-1, the V gene TRBV5-6, with unresolved D. Trimming removed 0 bases from V and 2 bases from J, with 5 bases in between. Germline V CDR1 and CDR2: SGHDT, YYEEEE. The CDR3 sequence is 13 residues long. The CDR3 DNA reads TGTGCCAGCAGCTTGGACTCCAACACTGAAGCTTTCTTT. It is translated as CASSLDSNTEAFF.

This rearrangement joins TRBV5-6 to TRBJ1-1; the D gene is possibly TRBD1 (5 bases). Germline V gene data show CDR1 as SGHDT and CDR2 as YYEEEE. The CDR3 sequence is 15 residues long. Deletions cut 0 bases from V and 6 bases from J, with 15 bases between. DNA of the CDR3: TGTGCCAGCAGCTTGGTATCCAGGGCCAGTCCTGAAGCTTTCTTT. Amino acid sequence: CASSLVSRASPEAFF.

The V and J genes are TRBV20-1 and TRBJ1-2, with D maybe TRBD1 (6 bases). Germline CDR1 is DFQATT and CDR2 is SNEGSKA (reference sequence). Trimming removed 4 bases from V and 1 base from J, with 19 bases in between. The CDR3 has 16 amino acids. CDR3 nucleotide sequence: TGCAGTGCTAATGAACCCCGGGACACTCATAACTATGGCTACACCTTC. It translates to CSANEPRDTHNYGYTF.

This chain joins TRBV6-2 or TRBV6-3 and TRBJ2-1; 12 bases fit TRBD2. Germline values: CDR1 MNHEY, CDR2 SVGEGT. There are 16 residues in the CDR3. V gave up 6 bases and J gave up 10 bases; unmatched junction bases: 13. In DNA form, the CDR3 reads TGTGCCAGCAGCCCTCCCCCTAGCGGGGGGGCCGGGGAGCAGTTCTTC. This gives the protein CASSPPPSGGAGEQFF.

The chain has TRBV21-1 and TRBJ1-4; the table's D call, TRBD1, was not checked against the DNA. TRBV21-1 is flagged as a pseudogene. The CDR3 totals 14 residues. The CDR3: CASSKLERGEKLFF. DNA for the CDR3: TGTGCCAGCAGCAAATTAGAAAGGGGAGAAAAACTGTTTTTT.

The chain joins TRBV6-2 or TRBV6-3 to TRBJ2-3, with 10 bases identical to TRBD1. V gave up 5 bases and J gave up 4 bases; unmatched junction bases: 9. Germline-derived CDR1 and CDR2 are MNHEY and SVGEGT. CDR3 length equals 16 residues. The DNA of the CDR3 is TGTGCCAGCAGTAGGATTCCGGGACAGGGGTCAGATACGCAGTATTTT. Translation: CASSRIPGQGSDTQYF.

The rearrangement links TRBV18 to TRBJ2-2; the match to TRBD2 covers 13 bases. J was trimmed by 7 bases and V by 3 bases; bases with no gene match: 5. From germline, CDR1 is KGHSH and CDR2 LQKENI. The CDR3 consists of 16 residues. The CDR3 nucleotides read TGTGCCAGCTCACCTGGACTAGCGGGGGCGGACGGGGAGCTGTTTTTT. Protein sequence: CASSPGLAGADGELFF.

The rearrangement links TRBV2 to TRBJ2-3; D uncertain. Germline lookup yields CDR1 SNHLY and CDR2 FYNNEI. This CDR3 region has 11 residues. The ends were cut back, 8 bases at V and 5 bases at J, with 8 bases in the middle. This CDR3 is CASLTGDTQYF. CDR3 sequence (DNA): TGTGCCAGCCTTACGGGAGATACGCAGTATTTT. The full variable domain, its missing parts supplied by reference TRBV2 and TRBJ2-3, is EPEVTQTPSHQVTQMGQEVILRCVPISNHLYFYWYRQILGQKVEFLVSFYNNEISEKSEIFDDQFSVERPDGSNFTLKIRSTKLEDSAMYFCASLTGDTQYFGPGTRLTVL.

The chain carries TRBV6-4 and TRBJ2-1; 11 positions match TRBD2. The CDR3 contains 15 residues. CDR1 and CDR2 (germline): MRHNA, SNTAGT. With V trimmed by 6 bases and J by 4 bases, 5 bases remained unmatched. The CDR3 DNA follows: TGTGCCAGCAGCCCGACTAGCGGGGATTACAATGAGCAGTTCTTC. Translation gives CASSPTSGDYNEQFF.

The chain links TRBV6-1 to TRBJ1-1; 9 bases fit TRBD1. The CDR3 has 18 residues. The junction had 19 bases not matched to a gene; V was cut back by 4 bases and J by 7 bases. CDR1 is MNHNS, CDR2 SASEGT, per germline. CDR3 residues: CASSAEGGTGYIKGEAFF. The CDR3 nucleotides read TGTGCCAGCAGTGCCGAAGGGGGGACAGGGTACATTAAGGGTGAAGCTTTCTTT.

This clone was seen more than once but under ten times. The CDR3 is CASSVTGGRDGYTF. CDR3 bases: TGTGCCAGTAGCGTCACAGGGGGCAGGGATGGCTACACCTTC. The gene calls are TRBV19 and TRBJ1-2; 9 nucleotides line up with TRBD1. Germline V gene lookup returns CDR1 LNHDA and CDR2 SQIVND (reference sequence). This CDR3 comprises 14 residues. V gave up 6 bases and J gave up 6 bases; unmatched junction bases: 8.

The CDR3 loop reads CASSPGTGLNTEAFF. CDR3 bases: TGTGCCAGCTCACCCGGGACAGGTCTGAACACTGAAGCTTTCTTT. V and J are TRBV18 and TRBJ1-1; 8 bases align to TRBD1. The CDR3 has 15 amino acids. V lost 3 bases and J lost 0; bases outside the gene matches: 3. Per germline, CDR1 KGHSH and CDR2 LQKENI.

The rearrangement links TRBV5-4 to TRBJ2-3; 9 nucleotides agree with TRBD2. The V segment lost 0 bases and the J segment 3 bases; nucleotides outside the gene matches: 14. Germline CDR1 and CDR2: SGHNT and YYREEE (reference sequence). The CDR3 runs to 19 residues. The DNA of the CDR3 is TGTGCCAGCAGCTTGGGGCGGGGGGGCAGTTCAGGCAAAACAGATACGCAGTATTTT. Amino acids: CASSLGRGGSSGKTDTQYF.

This rearrangement joins TRBV19 to TRBJ2-1; TRBD2 agrees at 14 bases. J was trimmed by 7 bases and V by 4 bases; bases with no gene match: 12. The CDR3 sequence is 18 residues long. CDR1 is LNHDA and CDR2 is SQIVND in the germline V gene (reference sequence). The CDR3 coding sequence is TGTGCCAGTAGTACCCCCGGGACTAGCGGGGGAAGGTGGAATGAGCAGTTCTTC. Protein product: CASSTPGTSGGRWNEQFF.

This chain uses TRBV6-5 with TRBJ1-2; possible D gene TRBD1, 6 bases. This CDR3 spans 15 amino acids. Per germline, CDR1 MNHEY and CDR2 SVGAGI. V lost 4 bases and J 4 bases, leaving 16 bases between the germline ends. The CDR3 sequence: CASSSSTTGSYGYTF. In nucleotides, the CDR3 is TGTGCCAGCAGTTCATCCACCACAGGGTCCTATGGCTACACCTTC.

The chain is built from TRBV2 and TRBJ1-1; D not resolved. This CDR3 has 11 amino acids. The V and J ends lost 4 bases and 5 bases respectively, with 5 bases between them. The germline V gene encodes CDR1 SNHLY and CDR2 FYNNEI. The CDR3 DNA sequence: TGTGCCAGCAGTGTCAGTACTGAAGCTTTCTTT. Translated, it gives CASSVSTEAFF.